This is a list of T cell receptor beta chains from one sample in a study of blood T cell repertoires in COVID-19. Repertoires were generated with immunoSEQ multiplex PCR, while TCRdb's copy carries only in-frame clones and drops some. The sample carries some 300,000 clones, approximately 86% recorded once. Material: peripheral blood. These receptors originate from a woman between 45 and 60 years old with active or convalescent COVID-19. CDR3s include the opening cysteine and the closing phenylalanine or tryptophan. The D gene is left open where the match is weak. Some rows mark clone size as missing; the rest say once, few, many or name a class of expanded clone.

-,TRBV18,-,TRBJ1-6,CASSPRQNNSPLHF,TGTGCCAGCTCACCGAGACAGAATAATTCACCCCTCCACTTT
TRBD1,TRBV12-5,-,TRBJ1-1,CASGLVPDRDTEAFF,TGTGCTAGTGGTTTGGTACCTGACAGGGACACTGAAGCTTTCTTT
TRBD2,TRBV2,-,TRBJ2-7,CASSRGTSGYEQYF,TGTGCCAGCAGTCGCGGGACTAGCGGGTACGAGCAGTACTTC
TRBD1,TRBV4-2,few,TRBJ2-7,CASSQEVIWTGDYYEQYF,TGTGCCAGCAGCCAAGAGGTTATCTGGACAGGGGATTACTACGAGCAGTACTTC
TRBD1,TRBV20-1,once,TRBJ2-1,CSASNPGQSYNEQFF,TGCAGTGCTAGTAATCCGGGACAGTCCTACAATGAGCAGTTCTTC
TRBD1,TRBV29-1,-,TRBJ1-2,CSVEDLAGGGGYTF,TGCAGCGTTGAAGATCTGGCAGGGGGTGGTGGCTACACCTTC
TRBD1,TRBV2,-,TRBJ2-7,CASSGTGGLQYF,TGTGCCAGCAGTGGGACAGGGGGCTTGCAGTACTTC
-,TRBV6-6,-,TRBJ2-6,CASSYGLPAMANVLTF,TGTGCCAGCAGTTACGGACTGCCCGCGATGGCCAACGTCCTGACTTTC
TRBD1,TRBV28,-,TRBJ1-6,CASSRGQLPNSPLHF,TGTGCCAGCAGTCGGGGACAGTTGCCTAATTCACCCCTCCACTTT
TRBD1,TRBV5-1,-,TRBJ2-1,CASSFTGVGYNEQFF,TGCGCCAGCAGCTTTACAGGGGTGGGCTACAATGAGCAGTTCTTC
TRBD2,TRBV15,-,TRBJ2-7,CATAGLAGEQYF,TGTGCCACCGCGGGACTAGCTGGGGAGCAGTACTTC
TRBD2,TRBV11-2,-,TRBJ2-1,CASSQGTTSYNEQFF,TGTGCCAGCAGCCAAGGGACTACCTCCTACAATGAGCAGTTCTTC
-,TRBV29-1,-,TRBJ1-1,CSAQGSRNTEAFF,TGCAGCGCGCAGGGTTCCAGGAACACTGAAGCTTTCTTT
TRBD2,TRBV11-1,-,TRBJ2-7,CASAGAYEQYF,TGTGCCAGCGCGGGGGCCTACGAGCAGTACTTC
TRBD2,TRBV2,-,TRBJ2-5,CASSEGIAGPQETQYF,TGTGCCAGCAGTGAGGGGATAGCGGGGCCCCAAGAGACCCAGTACTTC
-,TRBV19,-,TRBJ2-7,CASSSGLSGYEQYF,TGTGCCAGTAGTTCCGGACTGTCCGGGTACGAGCAGTACTTC
TRBD2,TRBV20-1,-,TRBJ2-1,CSASGARLAGASYYNEQFF,TGCAGTGCTAGTGGGGCCAGACTAGCGGGAGCCTCTTACTACAATGAGCAGTTCTTC
TRBD2,TRBV7-9,-,TRBJ2-3,CASSDGTSGKTSTDTQYF,TGTGCCAGCAGCGACGGGACTAGCGGGAAAACTAGCACAGATACGCAGTATTTT
TRBD2,TRBV2,few,TRBJ2-7,CASLGLVPGEQYF,TGTGCCAGCTTGGGACTAGTCCCCGGCGAGCAGTACTTC
TRBD2,TRBV4-1,-,TRBJ2-1,CASSQGVLAGSRNEQFF,TGCGCCAGCAGCCAAGGGGTACTAGCGGGATCCCGCAATGAGCAGTTCTTC
TRBD2,TRBV9,-,TRBJ2-7,CASSPGGSSYEQYF,TGTGCCAGCAGCCCCGGGGGGAGCTCCTACGAGCAGTACTTC
-,TRBV4-1,-,TRBJ1-3,CASSHVWGRGNTIYF,TGCGCCAGCAGCCACGTCTGGGGGCGAGGAAACACCATATATTTT
TRBD1,TRBV12-3/TRBV12-4,-,TRBJ2-7,CASSRGLGREQYF,TGTGCCAGCAGCAGGGGGTTGGGGCGCGAGCAGTACTTC
-,TRBV15,-,TRBJ2-5,CATSRERRPIETQYF,TGTGCCACCAGCAGAGAACGGAGACCCATAGAGACCCAGTACTTC
-,TRBV19,-,TRBJ1-6,CASSVSNSPLHF,TGTGCCAGTAGTGTCTCTAATTCACCCCTCCACTTT
TRBD2,TRBV5-6,-,TRBJ2-5,CASSPWKERTSGEQETQYF,TGTGCCAGCAGCCCTTGGAAGGAAAGGACTAGCGGTGAGCAAGAGACCCAGTACTTC
-,TRBV15,-,TRBJ1-1,CATSARRGEAFF,TGTGCCACCAGCGCCAGACGCGGTGAAGCTTTCTTT
-,TRBV29-1,-,TRBJ1-2,CSVEDRGRGTNYGYTF,TGCAGCGTTGAAGATCGTGGTAGGGGAACTAACTATGGCTACACCTTC
TRBD2,TRBV28,-,TRBJ2-7,CASSFSLAGLSYEQYF,TGTGCCAGCAGTTTCTCTCTAGCGGGGCTCTCCTACGAGCAGTACTTC
TRBD1,TRBV7-9,many,TRBJ1-6,CASSPRAGGSNSPLHF,TGTGCCAGCAGCCCGAGAGCAGGGGGCAGTAATTCACCCCTCCACTTT
TRBD1,TRBV28,once,TRBJ2-7,CASSLPQGVLREEYF,TGTGCCAGCAGCCTACCCCAGGGGGTCCTACGAGAGGAGTACTTC
-,TRBV19,-,TRBJ2-1,CASSRTTGSYNEQFF,TGTGCCAGTAGTCGGACAACGGGTTCCTACAATGAGCAGTTCTTC
-,TRBV10-3,-,TRBJ2-7,CAISDPVGRAYEQYF,TGTGCCATCAGTGACCCCGTTGGGAGAGCCTACGAGCAGTACTTC
TRBD2,TRBV7-3,once,TRBJ2-2,CASSLLVGTSGSSTGELFF,TGTGCCAGCAGCTTATTAGTAGGGACTAGCGGGAGTTCTACCGGGGAGCTGTTTTTT
-,TRBV9,-,TRBJ2-5,CASSVDRGETQYF,TGTGCCAGCAGCGTAGATAGGGGAGAGACCCAGTACTTC
-,TRBV9,-,TRBJ2-1,CASSVDSGWNNEQFF,TGTGCCAGCAGCGTAGACAGCGGATGGAACAATGAGCAGTTCTTC